This T cell receptor (beta chain) was recorded in a study of blood T cell repertoires in COVID-19. As for the study in general: Acute and convalescent COVID-19 specimens originated in the United States, Italy and Spain. In each case, the material was cDNA or gDNA derived from T cells, B-cell-depleted T cells, or PBMCs.

As originally analysed: Researchers report that nucleated cell counts were estimated from reference gene primer amplification. Assay used: immunoSEQ multiplex PCR; TCRdb lists only in-frame clones, some missing. D and trimming come from the DNA, and the V and J calls and clone size come from that table. Of roughly 320,000 clones in the sample, over 75% were seen once. This clone was recorded a few times. This clonotype was obtained from a human donor in a cohort sampled during active COVID-19. The sequenced sample was peripheral blood.

The CDR3 DNA reads TGCGCCAGCAGCACTCAGGGCGCCGGAAACACCATATATTTT. Encoded protein: CASSTQGAGNTIYF. The chain carries TRBV5-1 and TRBJ1-3; tentatively, D is TRBD1 (5 bases). Looked up from germline, CDR1 is SGHRS and CDR2 is YFSETQ. The CDR3 is made up of 14 amino acids. Trimming took off 4 bases at V and 4 bases at J, with 12 bases between the two ends.